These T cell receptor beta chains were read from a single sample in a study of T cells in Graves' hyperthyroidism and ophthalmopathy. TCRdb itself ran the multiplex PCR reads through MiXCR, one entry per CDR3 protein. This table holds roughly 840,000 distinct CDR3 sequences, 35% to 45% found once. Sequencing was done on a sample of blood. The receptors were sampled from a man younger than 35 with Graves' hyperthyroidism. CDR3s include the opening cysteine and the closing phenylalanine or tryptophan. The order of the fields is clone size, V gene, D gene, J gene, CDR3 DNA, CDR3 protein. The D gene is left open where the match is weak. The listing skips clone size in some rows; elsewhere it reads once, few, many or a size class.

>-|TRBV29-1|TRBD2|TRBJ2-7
TGCAGCGAGGGACTAGCGGGGACCTACGAGCAGTACTTC
CSEGLAGTYEQYF
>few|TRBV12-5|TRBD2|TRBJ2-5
TGTGCTAGTGGGAGCGGGACTGAGACCCAGTACTTC
CASGSGTETQYF
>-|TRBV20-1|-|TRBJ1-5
TGCAGTGCTAGTGAGTTCGGTTCAAGCAATCAGCCCCAGCATTTT
CSASEFGSSNQPQHF
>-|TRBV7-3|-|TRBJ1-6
TGTGCCAGCAGCCAAGATTGGCCGGCCCGTTCACCCCTCCACTTT
CASSQDWPARSPLHF
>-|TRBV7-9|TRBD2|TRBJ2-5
TGTGCCAGCAGCCTGGAAGCGGGAGGGGAAGAGACCCAGTACTTC
CASSLEAGGEETQYF
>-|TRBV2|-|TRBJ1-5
TGTGCCAGCAGTGCCCCACCGGGGCAGCCCCAGCATTTT
CASSAPPGQPQHF
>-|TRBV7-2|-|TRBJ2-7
TGTGCCAGCAGCTTCCCGGCGAGGGCTCTAAGGTACTACGAGCAGTACTTC
CASSFPARALRYYEQYF
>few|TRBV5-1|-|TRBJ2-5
TGCGCCAGCAGCTTGGAAAGTGGCGGAGAGACCCAGTACTTC
CASSLESGGETQYF
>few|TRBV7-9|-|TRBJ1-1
TGTGCCAGCAGCTTAGACCGGGAGGGGGACACTGAAGCTTTCTTT
CASSLDREGDTEAFF
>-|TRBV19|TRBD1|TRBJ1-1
TGTGCCAGTAGTATGAGGACAGGCTGGAGGATCGACGCTGAAGCTTTCTTT
CASSMRTGWRIDAEAFF
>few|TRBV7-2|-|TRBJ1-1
TGTGCCAGCAGCCGAACTGGACAGATGAACACTGAAGCTTTCTTT
CASSRTGQMNTEAFF
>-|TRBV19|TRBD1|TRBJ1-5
TGTGCCAGTAGGAAGGAAGGGGGCGATTATAGCAATCAGCCCCAGCATTTT
CASRKEGGDYSNQPQHF
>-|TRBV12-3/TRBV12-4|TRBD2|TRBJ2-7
TGTGCCAGCAGTTTAAAAGGGACTAGCGGGCAGTACTTC
CASSLKGTSGQYF
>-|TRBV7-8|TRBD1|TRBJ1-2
TGTGCCAGCAGCTCAACAGGGGCCCCCTATGGCTACACCTTC
CASSSTGAPYGYTF
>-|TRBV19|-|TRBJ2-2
TGTGCCAGTAGTATAGGGGACCGGGCAATCACCGGGGAGCTGTTTTTT
CASSIGDRAITGELFF
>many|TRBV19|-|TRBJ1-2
TGTGCCAGTACCGCCGATGGACGGACCTATGGCTACACCTTC
CASTADGRTYGYTF
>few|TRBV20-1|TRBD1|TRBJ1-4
TGCAGTGCTAGACCCACAGGGGTTAATGAAAAACTGTTTTTT
CSARPTGVNEKLFF
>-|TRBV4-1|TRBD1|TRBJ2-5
TGCGCCAGCAGCCAAGATTTAATCGGACAGGGCAAGACCCAGTACTTC
CASSQDLIGQGKTQYF
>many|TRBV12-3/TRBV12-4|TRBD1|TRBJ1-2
TGTGCCAGCAGACCGGGACAGGGGGACTATGGCTACACCTTC
CASRPGQGDYGYTF
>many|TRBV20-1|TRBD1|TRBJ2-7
TGCAGTGCTCCGGAGGGGGACAGGGGGCGAGAGCAGTACTTC
CSAPEGDRGREQYF
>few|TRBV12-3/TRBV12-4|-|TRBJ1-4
TGTGCCAGCAGTTTAGGGCTAGAGGAAAAACTGTTTTTT
CASSLGLEEKLFF
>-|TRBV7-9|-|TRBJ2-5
TGTGCCAGCAGCCTACGTTTGGGGGGGGCAGAGACCCAGTACTTC
CASSLRLGGAETQYF
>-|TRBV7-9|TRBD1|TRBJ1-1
TGTGCCAGCAGCCCGACAGGGCTGGGCACTGAAGCTTTCTTT
CASSPTGLGTEAFF
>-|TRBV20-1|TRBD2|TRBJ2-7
TGCAGTGCTAGAGCGATGGCGGGAGTAAGCTCCTACGAGCAGTACTTC
CSARAMAGVSSYEQYF
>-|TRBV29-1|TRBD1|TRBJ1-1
TGCAGCATGCTCGACAGGGCGAACACTGAAGCTTTCTTT
CSMLDRANTEAFF
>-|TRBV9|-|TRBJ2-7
TGTGCCAGCAGCGGGGACGTTCCCTACGGGCAGTACTTT
CASSGDVPYGQYF
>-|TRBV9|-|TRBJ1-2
TGTGCCAGCAGCGTAGTGGAGGGCGGCTACACCTTC
CASSVVEGGYTF
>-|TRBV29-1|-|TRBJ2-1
TGCAGCGTCCTCGACAGTAGCTCCTACAATGAGCAGTTCTTC
CSVLDSSSYNEQFF
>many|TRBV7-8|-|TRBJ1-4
TGTGCCAGCAGCTTAGAGGTTCACGACGAAAAACTGTTTTTT
CASSLEVHDEKLFF
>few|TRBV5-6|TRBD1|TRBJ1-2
TGTGCCAGCAGCCCCCTCGACAGGGTGCAAGGCTACACCTTC
CASSPLDRVQGYTF
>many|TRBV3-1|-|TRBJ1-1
TGTGCCAGCAGCCAAGCACACAGTGAAGCTTTCTTT
CASSQAHSEAFF
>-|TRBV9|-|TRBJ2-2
TGTGCCAGCAGCTTTAGCGGCCCAAAGGCCGGGGAGCTGTTTTTT
CASSFSGPKAGELFF
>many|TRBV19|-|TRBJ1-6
TGTGCCACCCAACCTTCCGGAGGCTCACCCCTCCACTTT
CATQPSGGSPLHF
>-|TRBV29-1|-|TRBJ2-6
TGCAGCGTCGAGGTGGGGTCTGGGGCCAACGTCCTGACTTTC
CSVEVGSGANVLTF
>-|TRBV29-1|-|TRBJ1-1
TGCAGCCCGAGAGGGAACACTGAAGCTTTCTTT
CSPRGNTEAFF
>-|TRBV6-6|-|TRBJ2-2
TGTGCCAGCAGTATGCAGGGCAACACCGGGGAGCTGTTTTTT
CASSMQGNTGELFF
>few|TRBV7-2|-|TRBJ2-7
TGTGCCAGCAGCTTAGCGGGAGCGGACGAGCAGTACTTC
CASSLAGADEQYF
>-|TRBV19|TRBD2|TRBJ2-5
TGTGCCAGTAGTATAAATAGCGGGGGGCTTCAAGAGACCCAGTACTTC
CASSINSGGLQETQYF
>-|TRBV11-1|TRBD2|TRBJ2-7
TGTGCCAGCAGCTTATGGCGGGAGGCCCGGAGATACGAGCAGTACTTC
CASSLWREARRYEQYF
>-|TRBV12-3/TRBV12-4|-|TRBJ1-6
TGTGCCAGCAGTTTAGCAAGTCATTCACCCCTCCACTTT
CASSLASHSPLHF
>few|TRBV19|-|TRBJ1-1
TGTGCCAGTAGGGGGCGGAAGGCTGAAGCTTTCTTT
CASRGRKAEAFF
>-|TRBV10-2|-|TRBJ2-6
TGCGCCAGCAGTGATCCAGCGGGGGCCAACGTCCTGACTTTC
CASSDPAGANVLTF
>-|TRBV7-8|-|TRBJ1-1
TGTGCCAGCAGCCGAATGCCGGGACTCCCTTGGAGTGAAGCTTTCTTT
CASSRMPGLPWSEAFF
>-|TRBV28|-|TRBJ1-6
TGTGCCAGCAAGGGACGGAATAATTCACCCCTCCACTTT
CASKGRNNSPLHF
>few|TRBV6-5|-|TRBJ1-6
TGTGCCAGCAGGACAAAGGGTGGGTCACCCCTCCACTTT
CASRTKGGSPLHF
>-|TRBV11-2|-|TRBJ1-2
TGTGCCAGCTCCTTCTCTTGGAGGGTCGGGGGCAATGGCTACACCTTC
CASSFSWRVGGNGYTF
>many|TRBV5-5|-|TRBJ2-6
TGTGCCAGCAGCTTGGTTCCCTCTGGGGCCAACGTCCTGACTTTC
CASSLVPSGANVLTF
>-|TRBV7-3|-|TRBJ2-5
TGTGCTAGCAGCTGGACGTACCAAGAGACCCAGTACTTC
CASSWTYQETQYF
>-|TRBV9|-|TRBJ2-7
TGTGCCAGCAGCGTAGGGGCAGGTATCTCCTACGAGCAGTACTTC
CASSVGAGISYEQYF
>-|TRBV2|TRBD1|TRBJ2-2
TGTGCCAGCAGTGTGGGGACAGGGCTTGTCGGGGAGCTGTTTTTT
CASSVGTGLVGELFF
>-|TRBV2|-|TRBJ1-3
TGTGCCAGCAGTGAGGGCAGGGTCTGGGATTCTGGAAACACCATATATTTT
CASSEGRVWDSGNTIYF